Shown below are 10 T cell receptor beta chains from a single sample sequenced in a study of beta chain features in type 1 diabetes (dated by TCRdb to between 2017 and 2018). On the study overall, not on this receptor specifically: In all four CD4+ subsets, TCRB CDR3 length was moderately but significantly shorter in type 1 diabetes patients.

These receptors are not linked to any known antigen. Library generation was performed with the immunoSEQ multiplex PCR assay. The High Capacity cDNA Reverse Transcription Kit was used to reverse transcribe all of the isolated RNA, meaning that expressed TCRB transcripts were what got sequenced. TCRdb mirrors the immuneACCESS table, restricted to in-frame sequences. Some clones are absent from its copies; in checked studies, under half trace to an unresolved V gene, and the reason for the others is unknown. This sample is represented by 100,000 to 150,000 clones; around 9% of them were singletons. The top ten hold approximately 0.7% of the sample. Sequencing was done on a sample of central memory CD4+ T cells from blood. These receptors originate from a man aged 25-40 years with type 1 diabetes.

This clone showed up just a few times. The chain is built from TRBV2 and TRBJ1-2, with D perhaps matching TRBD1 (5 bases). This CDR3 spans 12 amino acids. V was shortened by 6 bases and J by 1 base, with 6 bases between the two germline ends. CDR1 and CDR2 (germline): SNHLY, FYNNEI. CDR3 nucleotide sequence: TGTGCCAGCAGGGGGGGTAACTATGGCTACACCTTC. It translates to CASRGGNYGYTF.

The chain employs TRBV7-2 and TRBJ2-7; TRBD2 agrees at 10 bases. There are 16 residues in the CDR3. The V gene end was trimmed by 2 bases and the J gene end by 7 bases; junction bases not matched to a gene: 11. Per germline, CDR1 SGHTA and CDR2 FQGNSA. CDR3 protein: CASSLSLAGALGEQYF. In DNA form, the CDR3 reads TGTGCCAGCAGCTTAAGTCTAGCGGGGGCCCTTGGGGAGCAGTACTTC.

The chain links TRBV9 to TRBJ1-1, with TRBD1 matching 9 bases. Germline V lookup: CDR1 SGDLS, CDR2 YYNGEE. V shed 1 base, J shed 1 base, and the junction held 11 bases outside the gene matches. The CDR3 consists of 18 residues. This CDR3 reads CASSVSGQGPPKNTEAFF. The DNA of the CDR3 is TGTGCCAGCAGCGTATCGGGACAGGGACCCCCAAAGAACACTGAAGCTTTCTTT.

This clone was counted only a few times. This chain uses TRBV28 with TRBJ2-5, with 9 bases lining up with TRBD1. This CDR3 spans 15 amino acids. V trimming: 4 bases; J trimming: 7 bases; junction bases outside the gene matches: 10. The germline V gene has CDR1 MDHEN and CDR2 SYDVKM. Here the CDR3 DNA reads TGTGCCAGCAGTTCCCCCGGGACAGGGTCCGGGACCCAGTACTTC. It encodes CASSSPGTGSGTQYF. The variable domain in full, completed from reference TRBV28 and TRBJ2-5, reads DVKVTQSSRYLVKRTGEKVFLECVQDMDHENMFWYRQDPGLGLRLIYFSYDVKMKEKGDIPEGYSVSREKKERFSLILESASTNQTSMYLCASSSPGTGSGTQYFGPGTRLLVL.

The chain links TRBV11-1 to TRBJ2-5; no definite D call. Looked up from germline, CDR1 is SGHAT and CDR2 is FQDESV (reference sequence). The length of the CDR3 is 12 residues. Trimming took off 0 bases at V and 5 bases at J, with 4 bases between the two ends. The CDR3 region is CASSLAEETQYF. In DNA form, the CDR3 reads TGTGCCAGCAGCTTAGCGGAGGAGACCCAGTACTTC.

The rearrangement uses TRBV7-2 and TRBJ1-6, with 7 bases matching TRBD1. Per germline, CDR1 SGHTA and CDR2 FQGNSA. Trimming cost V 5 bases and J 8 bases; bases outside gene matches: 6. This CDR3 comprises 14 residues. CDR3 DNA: TGTGCCAGCAGCCTGACAGGGACTGATTCACCCCTCCACTTT. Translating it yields CASSLTGTDSPLHF. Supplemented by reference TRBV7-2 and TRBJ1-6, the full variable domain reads GAGVSQSPSNKVTEKGKDVELRCDPISGHTALYWYRQSLGQGLEFLIYFQGNSAPDKSGLPSDRFSAERTGGSVSTLTIQRTQQEDSAVYLCASSLTGTDSPLHFGNGTRLTVT.

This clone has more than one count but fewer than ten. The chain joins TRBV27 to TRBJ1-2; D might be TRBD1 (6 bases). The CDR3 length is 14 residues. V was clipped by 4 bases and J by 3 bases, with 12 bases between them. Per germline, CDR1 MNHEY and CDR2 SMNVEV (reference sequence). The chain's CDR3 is CASSSPGQYYGYTF. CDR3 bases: TGTGCCAGCAGTTCACCCGGACAGTACTATGGCTACACCTTC.

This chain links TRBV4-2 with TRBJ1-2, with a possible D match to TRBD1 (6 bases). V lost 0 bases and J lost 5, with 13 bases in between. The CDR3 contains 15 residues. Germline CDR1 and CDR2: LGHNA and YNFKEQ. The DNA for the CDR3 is TGTGCCAGCAGCCAAGATCTGGACAGCTATTATGGCTACACCTTC. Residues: CASSQDLDSYYGYTF.

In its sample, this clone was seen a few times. CDR3 region: CASSRSQGSTDTQYF. The CDR3 DNA reads TGTGCCAGCTCACGCTCACAGGGGAGCACAGATACGCAGTATTTT. V and J are TRBV18 and TRBJ2-3; 7 positions match TRBD1. This CDR3 is 15 amino acids long. The V segment lost 4 bases and the J segment 0 bases; nucleotides outside the gene matches: 4. CDR1 KGHSH and CDR2 LQKENI come from the germline V gene.

The CDR3 DNA sequence: TGTGCCAGCAGCCAAGAGGGTCAGCCCCAGCATTTT. Its translation: CASSQEGQPQHF. This sequence joins TRBV2 and TRBJ1-5; D unresolved. V gave up 6 bases and J gave up 6 bases, with 9 bases separating them. The CDR3 sequence is 12 residues long. CDR1 and CDR2 from the germline V gene are SNHLY and FYNNEI.